The clone carrying this TCR beta chain has just a few counts. Antigen specificity is unknown. This sample is drawn from a study of PD-1 blockade in classical Hodgkin lymphoma. Across the whole study: Patients received nivolumab 3 mg/kg intravenously every 2 weeks.

The time point is: cycle 4 day 1 (C4D1), after around six weeks of nivolumab. Each patient relapsed following autologous stem cell transplantation, and prior brentuximab vedotin exposure differed. CD4+ T cells were purified from thawed PBMCs by negative selection. Study-wide findings and caveats: Patients excluded were those beginning nivolumab under 1 year after ASCT. The repertoire differences lack a defined cause, possibly disease activity or prior therapy.

Germline CDR1 and CDR2: MNHNS and SASEGT. The CDR3 is 14 amino acids. V was shortened by 3 bases and J by 7 bases, with 12 bases between the two germline ends. The data were produced by immunoSEQ multiplex PCR, yet TCRdb's version contains in-frame clones alone and is incomplete. The sample lists tens of thousands of clones; approximately 68% were seen once. The V call is TRBV6-1, the J call TRBJ1-4; TRBD1 might be the D (5 bases). The source was CD4+ T cells from blood, collected before the fourth cycle of nivolumab. The source of this sequence is a human donor with classical Hodgkin lymphoma. CDR3: CASSESSGGEKLFF. The CDR3 nucleotides read TGTGCCAGCAGTGAGTCCAGTGGGGGTGAAAAACTGTTTTTT.